Each of the 15 T cell receptor beta chains below was sequenced from the same sample in a study of T cells in tuberculosis. Clones were sequenced by immunoSEQ multiplex PCR, and TCRdb holds only the in-frame ones, with some missing. In the table there are approximately 100,000 clones, approximately 90% of which are singletons. Cells were sorted from thawed PBMC rested overnight and stained with GMM-loaded CD1B tetramer, viability dye and anti-CD3. The lipid loaded on the CD1B tetramers was C32 glucose monomycolate from Rhodococcus equi. Sequenced: CD1b-GMM tetramer-negative cells sorted from PBMCs. The receptors originated from an adult woman with latent tuberculosis.

V is TRBV27 and J is TRBJ1-4; the D gene is possibly TRBD1 (6 bases). The ends were cut back, 4 bases at V and 3 bases at J, with 12 bases in the middle. Per the germline V gene, CDR1 is MNHEY and CDR2 is SMNVEV (reference sequence). The CDR3 loop spans 15 amino acids. The CDR3 DNA reads as TGTGCCAGCAGTTGGGAAGGGGGACCTAATGAAAAACTGTTTTTT. This gives the protein CASSWEGGPNEKLFF. Full variable domain (missing parts from reference TRBV27 and TRBJ1-4): EAQVTQNPRYLITVTGKKLTVTCSQNMNHEYMSWYRQDPGLGLRQIYYSMNVEVTDKGDVPEGYKVSRKEKRNFPLILESPSPNQTSLYFCASSWEGGPNEKLFFGSGTQLSVL.

The rearrangement joins TRBV10-3 to TRBJ2-1, with 9 bases aligning to TRBD2. The CDR3 runs to 16 residues. Germline trimming cut 0 bases from V and 6 bases from J; bases unmatched to any gene: 6. CDR1 and CDR2 (germline): ENHRY, SYGVKD. CDR3 nucleotide sequence: TGTGCCATCAGTGAGTCAATGCGGGGGGGTTTCAATGAGCAGTTCTTC. It yields the protein CAISESMRGGFNEQFF.

The chain joins TRBV7-8 to TRBJ2-7; D is unresolved. The ends were cut back, 4 bases at V and 0 bases at J, with 7 bases in the middle. CDR1 and CDR2 from the germline V gene are SGHVS and FQNEAQ. This CDR3 has 13 amino acids. CDR3 in amino acids: CASSSRSSYEQYF. CDR3 DNA sequence: TGTGCCAGCAGCTCCAGAAGCTCCTACGAGCAGTACTTC.

The V and J genes are TRBV28 and TRBJ2-2; D may be TRBD1 (6 bases). The CDR3 is made up of 12 amino acids. Germline V gives CDR1 MDHEN, CDR2 SYDVKM. V lost 6 bases, J lost 8 bases, and 10 bases lay in between. In DNA form, the CDR3 reads TGTGCCAGCAGAGAGGGGGTGGGGGAGCTGTTTTTT. Its protein product is CASREGVGELFF.

The V gene is TRBV10-3, the J gene TRBJ2-5, with D hard to call. The CDR3 contains 12 residues. V was clipped by 4 bases and J by 5 bases, with 8 bases between them. CDR1 and CDR2 from the germline V gene are ENHRY and SYGVKD. Here the CDR3 reads CAISASGETQYF. The DNA of the CDR3 is TGTGCCATCAGTGCCTCCGGGGAGACCCAGTACTTC.

V gene TRBV11-2 combines with J gene TRBJ1-3, with 7 bases that match TRBD1. The length of the CDR3 is 15 residues. Trimming at V came to 5 bases and at J to 4 bases, leaving 8 bases not matched to a gene. Germline loops: CDR1 SGHAT, CDR2 FQNNGV. The CDR3 spells CASSHRGPTGNTIYF. The CDR3 DNA reads as TGTGCCAGCAGCCACAGGGGACCCACCGGAAACACCATATATTTT.

The chain employs TRBV5-1 and TRBJ1-2, with a weak D call TRBD1 (6 bases). The CDR3 runs 14 residues. V was pared by 5 bases and J by 4 bases, with 15 bases between. Germline CDR1 SGHRS, CDR2 YFSETQ. The CDR3 is CASSLSDSRYGYTF. Here the CDR3 DNA reads TGCGCCAGCAGTTTGTCGGACAGCCGCTATGGCTACACCTTC.

Only a few counts were recorded for this clone. The V call is TRBV10-3, the J call TRBJ2-1; 15 bases fit TRBD2. V shed 2 bases and J 8 bases; nucleotides not matched to a gene: 7. Germline V gene lookup returns CDR1 ENHRY and CDR2 SYGVKD. The CDR3 runs 17 residues. This CDR3 reads CAISERGLAGGMDEQFF. For the CDR3, the DNA is TGTGCCATCAGTGAGAGGGGACTAGCGGGGGGTATGGATGAGCAGTTCTTC.

This chain connects TRBV18 to TRBJ2-5; the match to TRBD1 covers 7 bases. The CDR3 spans 15 residues. The J segment lost 3 bases and the V segment lost 0 bases, leaving 4 bases of the junction unmatched. Germline assignment: CDR1 KGHSH and CDR2 LQKENI. CDR3 loop: CASSPPGTAKETQYF. In DNA form, the CDR3 reads TGTGCCAGCTCACCACCCGGGACAGCAAAAGAGACCCAGTACTTC.

The chain uses TRBV2 and TRBJ2-1, with TRBD1 identical over 7 bases. Losses at the gene ends were 6 bases for V and 11 bases for J; bases not matched to a gene: 10. The CDR3 covers 13 residues. Germline V gene data show CDR1 as SNHLY and CDR2 as FYNNEI. DNA for the CDR3: TGTGCCAGCAGACCCCCCGACAGGGTTCAGCAGTTCTTC. Translation gives CASRPPDRVQQFF.

V gene TRBV10-3 combines with J gene TRBJ2-6, with D possibly TRBD2 on 5 matching bases. Germline CDR1 reads ENHRY; CDR2 reads SYGVKD. CDR3 length equals 15 residues. Trimming cost V 3 bases and J 2 bases, with 8 bases left between them. The chain's CDR3 is CAISESEAGANVLTF. The CDR3 region has the DNA TGTGCCATCAGTGAATCGGAGGCTGGGGCCAACGTCCTGACTTTC.

The chain employs TRBV7-8 and TRBJ2-1; the D gene is possibly TRBD2 (5 bases). CDR1 SGHVS and CDR2 FQNEAQ come from the germline V gene. CDR3 size: 13 residues. V was clipped by 1 base and J by 8 bases, with 9 bases between them. The CDR3 region has the DNA TGTGCCAGCAGCTTAGGGGCACTAGATGAGCAGTTCTTC. It encodes CASSLGALDEQFF.

V usage is TRBV5-1 and J usage is TRBJ1-2, with 8 bases fitting TRBD1. This CDR3 region has 15 residues. Germline V lookup: CDR1 SGHRS, CDR2 YFSETQ. V trimming: 7 bases; J trimming: 4 bases; junction bases outside the gene matches: 12. In DNA form, the CDR3 reads TGCGCCAGCGGACAGTCGGGACAGGAAACCTATGGCTACACCTTC. Its translation: CASGQSGQETYGYTF.

This clone was recorded a few times. The rearrangement links TRBV4-3 to TRBJ1-2; no clear D gene. Germline V lookup: CDR1 LGHNA, CDR2 YSLEER. This CDR3 spans 15 amino acids. Trimming took 1 base from V and 5 from J, leaving 14 bases between them. The CDR3 sequence: CASSQAGGTNYGYTF. CDR3 sequence (DNA): TGCGCCAGCAGCCAAGCCGGAGGAACGAATTATGGCTACACCTTC.

A single count supports this clone. The V gene is TRBV7-9, the J gene TRBJ2-2, with 14 bases matching TRBD2. J gave up 4 bases and V 5 bases, and 6 bases lay outside the gene matches. This CDR3 is built from 17 residues. Germline V gene lookup returns CDR1 SEHNR and CDR2 FQNEAQ (reference sequence). This chain's CDR3 is CASSTGLAGGSTGELFF. The DNA of the CDR3 is TGTGCCAGCAGCACCGGACTAGCGGGGGGCAGCACCGGGGAGCTGTTTTTT.